This is a list of T cell receptor beta chains from one sample in a study of T cells in localized non-small cell lung cancer. This table comes from immunoSEQ multiplex PCR, and its TCRdb copy is limited to in-frame clones, with some not included. The sample records some 56,000 clones, more than 80% being singletons. The source was peripheral blood, collected before any cancer treatment. The source of these receptors is a woman aged 40-75 years with stage I lung adenocarcinoma. Both conserved end residues are part of each CDR3. A D gene is named only where the DNA matches it firmly. Size is omitted from some rows. Given values are once, few, many or a class for expanded clones.

v_call,d_call,clone_size,j_call,cdr3_nt,cdr3_aa
TRBV7-2,TRBD1,-,TRBJ1-2,TGTGCCAGCAGCTTGACAGGAAAACAGGGGGGCTACACCTTC,CASSLTGKQGGYTF
TRBV5-6,-,-,TRBJ2-7,TGTGCCAGCAGCTCCTTGGACACATCCTACGAGCAGTACTTC,CASSSLDTSYEQYF
TRBV4-3,TRBD2,-,TRBJ2-7,TGCGCCAGCAGCCAAGGGGGGGGGAGCTCCTACGAGCAGTACTTC,CASSQGGGSSYEQYF
TRBV30,TRBD1,-,TRBJ1-6,TGTGCCCTCCGGCCGGGACAGGGATTCTATAATTCACCCCTCCACTTT,CALRPGQGFYNSPLHF
TRBV28,-,-,TRBJ2-1,TGTGCCAGCAGGGCTACAGGGTCTGATGAGCAGTTCTTC,CASRATGSDEQFF
TRBV11-3,-,-,TRBJ2-1,TGTGCCAGCAGCTTTGAGTCCTACAATGAGCAGTTCTTC,CASSFESYNEQFF
TRBV4-1,-,-,TRBJ2-1,TGCGCCAGCAGCCTATGGGGGGGCCCAAATGAGCAGTTCTTC,CASSLWGGPNEQFF
TRBV4-1,-,-,TRBJ1-6,TGCGCCAGCAGCGTCATACCGGGAATCTCCTATAATTCACCCCTCCACTTT,CASSVIPGISYNSPLHF
TRBV18,TRBD2,-,TRBJ2-5,TGTGCCAGCTCACAGGGACTAGCGAGTCAAGAGACCCAGTACTTC,CASSQGLASQETQYF
TRBV19,-,-,TRBJ1-2,TGTGCCAGTAGTATACGGGGGGAGAGTGGCTACACCTTC,CASSIRGESGYTF
TRBV7-8,-,-,TRBJ1-2,TGTGCCAGCAGCTTAGAGGCGGGCGGGTCTGTCCATGGCTACACCTTC,CASSLEAGGSVHGYTF
TRBV21-1,-,-,TRBJ1-2,TGTGCCAGCAGCAAAGCGCTCGACAGGGCGAACGGCTACACCTTC,CASSKALDRANGYTF
TRBV2,-,-,TRBJ1-3,TGTGCCAGCAGTGCAGGCGTTAACTCTGGAAACACCATATATTTT,CASSAGVNSGNTIYF
TRBV7-2,-,once,TRBJ2-7,TGTGCCAGCAGCTTGGGCACAGGGCACTCCTACGAGCAGTACTTC,CASSLGTGHSYEQYF
TRBV5-1,-,-,TRBJ1-2,TGCGCCAGCAGCTTGGATGCGAGGGGCCAGGGGCGAAGATATGGCTACACCTTC,CASSLDARGQGRRYGYTF
TRBV6-1,-,-,TRBJ1-5,TGTGCCAGCAGTGAAGGTGGGCATCAGAATCAGCCCCAGCATTTT,CASSEGGHQNQPQHF
TRBV14,-,-,TRBJ2-7,TGTGCCAGCAGCCAACAGGGGGGGTGGTACGAGCAGTACTTC,CASSQQGGWYEQYF
TRBV9,TRBD2,-,TRBJ2-1,TGTGCCAGCAGCGTACTAGCGGCCACCTACAATGAGCAGTTCTTC,CASSVLAATYNEQFF
TRBV27,-,-,TRBJ2-3,TGTGCCAGCAGTTTACTCAGTAGCACAGATACGCAGTATTTT,CASSLLSSTDTQYF
TRBV4-3,-,-,TRBJ2-6,TGCGCCAGCAGCCAAGTTAGCTCTGGGGCCAACGTCCTGACTTTC,CASSQVSSGANVLTF
TRBV30,-,-,TRBJ1-5,TGTGCCTGGAGTGCCTGGACAGCTAATCAGCCCCAGCATTTT,CAWSAWTANQPQHF
TRBV30,-,once,TRBJ1-2,TGTGCCTGGAGTGTTAGCGCGGGCCCGGGGTATGGCTACACCTTC,CAWSVSAGPGYGYTF